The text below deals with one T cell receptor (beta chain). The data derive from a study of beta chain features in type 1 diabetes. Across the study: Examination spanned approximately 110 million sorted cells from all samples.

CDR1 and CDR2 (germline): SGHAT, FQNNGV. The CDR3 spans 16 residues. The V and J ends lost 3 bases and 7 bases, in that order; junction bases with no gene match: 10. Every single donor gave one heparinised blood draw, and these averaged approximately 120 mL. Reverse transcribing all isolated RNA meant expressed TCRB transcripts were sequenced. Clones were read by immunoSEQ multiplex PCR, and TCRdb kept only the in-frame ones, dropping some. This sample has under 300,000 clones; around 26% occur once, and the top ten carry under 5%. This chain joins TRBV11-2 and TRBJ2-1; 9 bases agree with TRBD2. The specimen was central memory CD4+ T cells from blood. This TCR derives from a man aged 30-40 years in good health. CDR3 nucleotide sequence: TGTGCCAGCAGCTTGAGGCTAGCGGGGACCGGGAATGAGCAGTTCTTC. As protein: CASSLRLAGTGNEQFF.